Below are 30 T cell receptor beta chains sequenced from a single sample in a study of cytomegalovirus exposure and HLA in healthy donors. A multiplex PCR was run with 60 Vbeta primers and 13 Jbeta primers. Only in-frame clones appear in the TCRdb table, and some are missing; sequencing was by immunoSEQ multiplex PCR. The ten most abundant clones cover approximately 12% of a sample with fewer than 60,000 clones. The specimen sequenced was PBMCs. These receptors originate from a woman in her twenties or thirties in good health and CMV-seropositive.

The V call is TRBV9, the J call TRBJ2-5; 8 bases line up with TRBD2. The junction had 10 bases not matched to a gene; V was cut back by 4 bases and J by 2 bases. This CDR3 spans 16 amino acids. Germline V gene data show CDR1 as SGDLS and CDR2 as YYNGEE. The CDR3: CASSSWDTSGQETQYF. CDR3 DNA sequence: TGTGCCAGCAGCTCTTGGGATACTAGCGGACAAGAGACCCAGTACTTC.

V and J are TRBV5-1 and TRBJ2-1, with 12 bases aligning to TRBD2. The germline V gene encodes CDR1 SGHRS and CDR2 YFSETQ. The CDR3 runs 17 residues. The V and J ends lost 4 bases and 7 bases, in that order; junction bases with no gene match: 12. CDR3 protein: CASSPAGLAGWDNEQFF. CDR3 DNA sequence: TGCGCCAGCAGCCCGGCTGGACTAGCGGGATGGGATAATGAGCAGTTCTTC.

This rearrangement joins TRBV9 to TRBJ2-5; D possibly corresponds to TRBD1 (6 bases). Germline V gives CDR1 SGDLS, CDR2 YYNGEE. The CDR3 is 14 amino acids. V was shortened by 4 bases and J by 2 bases, with 12 bases between the two germline ends. The CDR3 reads CASSPPDRQETQYF. The CDR3 DNA reads TGTGCCAGCAGCCCCCCGGACAGACAAGAGACCCAGTACTTC.

This chain joins TRBV6-5 and TRBJ2-5; 9 positions agree with TRBD2. Trimming at V came to 8 bases and at J to 5 bases, leaving 9 bases not matched to a gene. Germline-derived CDR1 and CDR2 are MNHEY and SVGAGI. This CDR3 has 14 amino acids. The CDR3 is CASGEAGGQETQYF. CDR3 DNA: TGTGCCAGCGGGGAGGCGGGAGGGCAGGAGACCCAGTACTTC.

The chain joins TRBV5-1 to TRBJ2-7; no firm D call. The CDR3 totals 13 residues. Germline CDR1 reads SGHRS; CDR2 reads YFSETQ. V was trimmed by 2 bases and J by 0 bases, leaving 6 bases between them. The CDR3 is CASSFGSSYEQYF. For the CDR3, the DNA is TGCGCCAGCAGCTTTGGCAGCTCCTACGAGCAGTACTTC.

J is TRBJ2-3 and V is TRBV5-1; 9 bases are shared with TRBD1. Germline V CDR1 and CDR2: SGHRS, YFSETQ. The CDR3 consists of 15 residues. The J segment lost 1 base and the V segment lost 2 bases, leaving 2 bases of the junction unmatched. CDR3 sequence reads: CASSFRDRGTDTQYF. CDR3 coding DNA: TGCGCCAGCAGCTTCCGGGACAGGGGCACAGATACGCAGTATTTT.

The rearrangement uses TRBV28 and TRBJ1-3; D remains unclear. Germline V CDR1 and CDR2: MDHEN, SYDVKM. V gave up 3 bases and J gave up 0 bases, with 9 bases separating them. The CDR3 consists of 15 residues. CDR3 coding DNA: TGTGCCAGCAGTTTTCCGACTGTCTCTGGAAACACCATATATTTT. Protein product: CASSFPTVSGNTIYF.

The chain couples TRBV5-6 to TRBJ1-1; D may be TRBD1 (6 bases). Trimming left V 1 base short and J 4 bases short, with 20 bases between. The CDR3 sequence is 17 residues long. Per the germline V gene, CDR1 is SGHDT and CDR2 is YYEEEE. The chain's CDR3 is CASSLSHYRAGSTEAFF. CDR3 in DNA: TGTGCCAGCAGCTTGTCCCACTACAGGGCAGGAAGCACTGAAGCTTTCTTT.

The chain has TRBV2 and TRBJ1-3; no firm D call. The CDR3 has 13 amino acids. The germline V gene encodes CDR1 SNHLY and CDR2 FYNNEI. The V and J ends lost 4 bases and 2 bases respectively, with 6 bases between them. CDR3 DNA sequence: TGTGCCAGCAGTGCGGAGGCTGGAAACACCATATATTTT. Protein sequence: CASSAEAGNTIYF.

V gene TRBV15 combines with J gene TRBJ2-7; perhaps TRBD1 as D (5 bases). Germline assignment: CDR1 LNHNV and CDR2 YYDKDF (reference sequence). Trimming cost V 8 bases and J 2 bases, with 16 bases left between them. The CDR3 sequence is 14 residues long. CDR3 residues: CATQSQGLAYEQYF. The DNA of the CDR3 is TGTGCCACCCAATCCCAGGGATTAGCCTACGAGCAGTACTTC. Full variable domain (rest looked up from reference TRBV15 and TRBJ2-7): DAMVIQNPRYQVTQFGKPVTLSCSQTLNHNVMYWYQQKSSQAPKLLFHYYDKDFNNEADTPDNFQSRRPNTSFCFLDIRSPGLGDTAMYLCATQSQGLAYEQYFGPGTRLTVT.

This sequence joins TRBV19 and TRBJ1-1; 9 nucleotides match TRBD1. Trimming took 4 bases from V and 1 from J; bases not matched to a gene: 1. Germline V gene sequence: CDR1 LNHDA, CDR2 SQIVND (reference sequence). The CDR3 extends over 14 amino acids. This CDR3 reads CASSTGQGNTEAFF. CDR3 bases: TGTGCCAGTAGTACGGGACAGGGGAACACTGAAGCTTTCTTT.

The V and J genes are TRBV19 and TRBJ2-7, with 12 bases fitting TRBD2. The CDR3 sequence is 16 residues long. The J segment lost 4 bases and the V segment lost 4 bases, leaving 8 bases of the junction unmatched. Germline V CDR1 and CDR2: LNHDA, SQIVND (reference sequence). DNA for the CDR3: TGTGCCAGTAGTACGACTAGCGGGGGTACGTTTTACGAGCAGTACTTC. This gives the protein CASSTTSGGTFYEQYF.

This chain links TRBV4-2 with TRBJ1-4, with 7 positions matching TRBD1. This CDR3 region has 15 residues. Germline V CDR1 and CDR2: LGHNA, YNFKEQ. V gave up 1 base and J gave up 7 bases; unmatched junction bases: 6. CDR3 nucleotides: TGTGCCAGCAGCCAAGTGGAAAGGGGGCGTGAAAAACTGTTTTTT. The encoded protein is CASSQVERGREKLFF.

The chain carries TRBV16 and TRBJ2-5, with 7 bases matching TRBD1. The CDR3 has 14 amino acids. V was pared by 4 bases and J by 4 bases, with 6 bases of the junction left unmatched. Germline values: CDR1 KGHSY, CDR2 FQNENV. The CDR3 here is CASSPTGVRETQYF. The CDR3 DNA reads as TGTGCCAGCAGCCCTACAGGGGTTCGAGAGACCCAGTACTTC.

CDR3 coding DNA: TGTGCCATCAGTGATACACGCAATCAGCCCCAGCATTTT. Translating it yields CAISDTRNQPQHF. V usage is TRBV10-3 and J usage is TRBJ1-5, with unresolved D. Germline V gives CDR1 ENHRY, CDR2 SYGVKD. V was trimmed by 3 bases and J by 2 bases, leaving 5 bases between them. The length of the CDR3 is 13 residues.

The chain has TRBV5-4 and TRBJ1-1, with 9 positions matching TRBD1. The V segment lost 4 bases and the J segment 3 bases; nucleotides outside the gene matches: 10. This CDR3 comprises 16 residues. The germline gives CDR1 SGHNT, CDR2 YYREEE (reference sequence). The CDR3 DNA sequence: TGTGCCAGCAGCGCCTGGACAGGGGTAATGTACACTGAAGCTTTCTTT. Protein sequence: CASSAWTGVMYTEAFF.

The rearrangement joins TRBV11-2 to TRBJ1-1, with D possibly TRBD1 on 5 matching bases. The germline gives CDR1 SGHAT, CDR2 FQNNGV. V lost 0 bases and J 3 bases, leaving 8 bases between the germline ends. This CDR3 is built from 14 residues. CDR3 nucleotide sequence: TGTGCCAGCAGCTTAGAAGGGGTTTACACTGAAGCTTTCTTT. Its protein is CASSLEGVYTEAFF.

The chain couples TRBV2 to TRBJ2-5; D is uncertain. V lost 1 base and J lost 9, with 9 bases in between. The germline V gene encodes CDR1 SNHLY and CDR2 FYNNEI. The CDR3 contains 12 residues. The CDR3: CASSEVQLAQYF. The CDR3, as DNA: TGTGCCAGCAGTGAAGTGCAGTTGGCCCAGTACTTC.

The chain joins TRBV29-1 to TRBJ1-1, with TRBD1 matching over 9 bases. The ends lost 7 bases at V and 3 bases at J; junction bases unmatched: 6. The CDR3 length is 13 residues. Germline V lookup: CDR1 SQVTM, CDR2 ANQGSEA. The CDR3 protein is CSARDRAYTEAFF. The DNA for the CDR3 is TGCAGCGCCCGGGACAGGGCTTACACTGAAGCTTTCTTT.

The genes are TRBV6-5 and TRBJ2-5; no reliable D call. The CDR3 sequence is 14 residues long. V shed 6 bases and J shed 1 base, with 12 bases lying between them. Per the germline V gene, CDR1 is MNHEY and CDR2 is SVGAGI. CDR3 sequence (DNA): TGTGCCAGCAGCCTCCGTAGTCCCCAAGAGACCCAGTACTTC. Amino acids: CASSLRSPQETQYF.

The chain joins TRBV27 to TRBJ1-1, with TRBD1 identical over 9 bases. Germline-derived CDR1 and CDR2 are MNHEY and SMNVEV (reference sequence). The CDR3 is 16 residues long. V shed 4 bases and J 5 bases; nucleotides not matched to a gene: 11. This CDR3 is CASSSTTGTGLTEAFF. Written as DNA, the CDR3 is TGTGCCAGCAGTTCCACAACCGGGACAGGGTTAACTGAAGCTTTCTTT.

The J gene is TRBJ2-5, the V gene TRBV27; 11 bases fit TRBD2. V was pared by 6 bases and J by 7 bases, with 13 bases of the junction left unmatched. The CDR3 is 16 amino acids. CDR1 and CDR2 from the germline V gene are MNHEY and SMNVEV (reference sequence). CDR3 protein: CASSHRLAGSPGTQYF. The CDR3 DNA reads TGTGCCAGCAGCCACCGACTAGCGGGAAGTCCTGGGACCCAGTACTTC.

The chain recombines TRBV6-5 with TRBJ1-1; no reliable D call. Germline V gene data show CDR1 as MNHEY and CDR2 as SVGAGI. The CDR3 is made up of 13 amino acids. Trimming removed 6 bases at V and 1 base at J, with 9 bases between. In DNA form, the CDR3 reads TGTGCCAGCAGCAATTTCCAGAACACTGAAGCTTTCTTT. Translating gives CASSNFQNTEAFF.

The J gene is TRBJ2-2, the V gene TRBV30; no definite D call. V was pared by 4 bases and J by 0 bases, with 12 bases between. Germline CDR1 is GTSNPN and CDR2 is SVGIG (reference sequence). This CDR3 contains 15 residues. The CDR3 region is CAWTPYDTNTGELFF. CDR3 DNA sequence: TGTGCCTGGACCCCTTATGACACGAACACCGGGGAGCTGTTTTTT.

The chain recombines TRBV30 with TRBJ2-3; TRBD1 is a possible D gene (6 bases). CDR3 length equals 15 residues. The germline V gene has CDR1 GTSNPN and CDR2 SVGIG (reference sequence). V lost 7 bases and J lost 2, with 19 bases in between. CDR3 protein: CALPAGVGSTDTQYF. CDR3 bases: TGTGCCTTGCCTGCAGGGGTTGGGTCCACAGATACGCAGTATTTT.

The chain recombines TRBV5-1 with TRBJ2-5, with D maybe TRBD2 (5 bases). CDR3 size: 12 residues. V lost 4 bases to trimming and J lost 5 bases, with 9 bases between them. CDR1 is SGHRS, CDR2 YFSETQ, per germline. For the CDR3, the DNA is TGCGCCAGCAGCCAATCGGGGGAGACCCAGTACTTC. Its protein is CASSQSGETQYF.

The chain joins TRBV7-9 to TRBJ1-4; D is undetermined. The CDR3 contains 12 residues. Trimming shortened V by 1 base and J by 13 bases, and 10 bases separated the two germline ends. Germline V gene sequence: CDR1 SEHNR, CDR2 FQNEAQ (reference sequence). CDR3 protein: CASSLGFGRLFF. The CDR3 region has the DNA TGTGCCAGCAGCTTAGGATTTGGCCGACTGTTTTTT.

V usage is TRBV4-1 and J usage is TRBJ2-7; perhaps TRBD2 as D (6 bases). Trimming stripped 3 bases from V and 6 bases from J, with 15 bases between. Looked up from germline, CDR1 is MGHRA and CDR2 is YSYEKL. The CDR3 runs to 14 residues. CDR3 loop: CASSQLPVGGEQYF. CDR3 DNA sequence: TGCGCCAGCAGCCAGCTACCTGTGGGAGGCGAGCAGTACTTC.

The chain employs TRBV2 and TRBJ2-5; tentative D call: TRBD2 (6 bases). This CDR3 contains 13 residues. The ends were cut back, 8 bases at V and 1 base at J, with 11 bases in the middle. Germline CDR1 and CDR2: SNHLY and FYNNEI. The CDR3 coding sequence is TGTGCCAGCTCTCGGGACTTCCAAGAGACCCAGTACTTC. Translating gives CASSRDFQETQYF.

Details on this clone: A junction boundary mismatches the germline segment, possibly from a read error. This sequence joins TRBV2 and TRBJ2-5; tentatively, D is TRBD2 (6 bases). The CDR3 runs to 13 residues. The germline V gene encodes CDR1 SNHLY and CDR2 FYNNEI. The CDR3 spells CASSPLRRENQYF. CDR3 nucleotides: TGTGCCAGCAGTCCATTGCGTCGGGAGAACCAGTACTTC.